What follows are 4 T cell receptor beta chains derived from one specimen sequenced in a study of shared T cell receptors in the human thymus. Some clones are missing from TCRdb's copy, which holds only in-frame ones; the method was immunoSEQ multiplex PCR. The sample yields 450,000 to 650,000 clones, about 84% seen once. The same sample was also studied in work on human thymus T cells.

What was sequenced was thymocytes. These receptors were obtained from a boy younger than two with a congenital heart defect.

This clone has a single count. This chain connects TRBV6-4 to TRBJ2-1; 7 bases map to TRBD2. Looked up from germline, CDR1 is MRHNA and CDR2 is SNTAGT. The J segment lost 6 bases and the V segment lost 2 bases, leaving 7 bases of the junction unmatched. The CDR3 runs 15 residues. The CDR3 nucleotides read TGTGCCAGCAGTGACATCGCGGGAGAGGGCAATGAGCAGTTCTTC. This translates into CASSDIAGEGNEQFF.

The chain couples TRBV5-8 to TRBJ2-7; D call uncertain. Germline CDR1 and CDR2: SGHTS and YDEGEE. Deletions cut 0 bases from V and 2 bases from J, with 12 bases between. The CDR3 is 15 residues long. The CDR3 DNA sequence: TGTGCCAGCAGCTTGGACTCGAACGAAGCCTACGAGCAGTACTTC. Its protein product is CASSLDSNEAYEQYF.

The rearrangement uses TRBV7-9 and TRBJ1-2; D unresolved. The CDR3 extends over 17 amino acids. The germline CDR1 and CDR2 sequences are SEHNR and FQNEAQ (reference sequence). V was clipped by 3 bases and J by 6 bases, with 23 bases between them. The CDR3 loop is CASSFPRLLAPLHGYTF. The CDR3 coding sequence is TGTGCCAGCAGCTTTCCTCGCCTACTCGCGCCCCTCCATGGCTACACCTTC.

J is TRBJ2-3 and V is TRBV5-1; 11 bases match TRBD2. The CDR3 totals 17 residues. V was clipped by 4 bases and J by 5 bases; unmatched bases: 12. From germline, CDR1 is SGHRS and CDR2 YFSETQ. CDR3 bases: TGCGCCAGCAGCGACATCAATAGCGGGAGGGTTCAAGATACGCAGTATTTT. Translation gives CASSDINSGRVQDTQYF.